Shown below are 8 T cell receptor beta chains from a single sample sequenced in a study of T cells in localized non-small cell lung cancer. Generated by immunoSEQ multiplex PCR, the TCRdb table keeps only in-frame clones and is missing some. The table lists 100,000 to 150,000 clones, around 89% of them singletons, with approximately 1.5% in the top ten. Sequences were derived from peripheral blood, sampled before any cancer treatment. The source of these receptors is a female donor of 60 years or more with stage I lung adenocarcinoma.

This chain uses TRBV5-1 with TRBJ2-7, with 7 bases matching TRBD1. V lost 5 bases, J lost 6 bases, and 14 bases stayed unmatched. Germline V lookup: CDR1 SGHRS, CDR2 YFSETQ. CDR3 length: 15 residues. CDR3 coding DNA: TGCGCCAGCAGTGATCGGGACAGCGCTAGAAGCGAGCAGTACTTC. Translated, it gives CASSDRDSARSEQYF.

V gene TRBV27 combines with J gene TRBJ2-3; the match to TRBD2 covers 8 bases. The CDR3 is made up of 15 amino acids. CDR1 is MNHEY, CDR2 SMNVEV, per germline (reference sequence). J was trimmed by 5 bases and V by 6 bases; bases with no gene match: 10. The CDR3 is CASSKEGLAGDTQYF. As DNA, the CDR3 is TGTGCCAGCAGCAAAGAAGGTCTAGCGGGAGATACGCAGTATTTT.

J is TRBJ1-4 and V is TRBV28; TRBD1 might be the D (5 bases). The CDR3 runs to 17 residues. V was pared by 2 bases and J by 4 bases, with 17 bases between. Germline V gives CDR1 MDHEN, CDR2 SYDVKM. Written as DNA, the CDR3 is TGTGCCAGCAGTTTAATAGGAGGGGCACCTTATAATGAAAAACTGTTTTTT. Its translation: CASSLIGGAPYNEKLFF.

The chain joins TRBV9 to TRBJ2-2; no firm D call. The V end was cut by 4 bases, the J end by 1 base, with 11 bases between. Germline CDR1 is SGDLS and CDR2 is YYNGEE. The CDR3 contains 15 residues. CDR3 amino acids: CASSFRTENTGELFF. The CDR3 DNA sequence: TGTGCCAGCAGCTTCCGGACGGAGAACACCGGGGAGCTGTTTTTT.

This rearrangement joins TRBV7-9 to TRBJ1-4, with D tentatively TRBD1 (5 bases). Trimming cost V 5 bases and J 2 bases, with 15 bases left between them. CDR1 is SEHNR and CDR2 is FQNEAQ in the germline V gene (reference sequence). The CDR3 totals 16 residues. The CDR3, as DNA: TGTGCCAGCAGCGGTATGGGGGAGTTGACTAATGAAAAACTGTTTTTT. This codes for CASSGMGELTNEKLFF.

The chain combines TRBV5-1 with TRBJ2-1, with TRBD2 identical over 14 bases. The CDR3 sequence is 17 residues long. V dropped 4 bases and J dropped 1; count of bases not matched to a gene: 4. The germline gives CDR1 SGHRS, CDR2 YFSETQ. This CDR3 is CASSRLAGGGSYNEQFF. CDR3 nucleotide sequence: TGCGCCAGCAGCCGACTAGCGGGAGGGGGGTCCTACAATGAGCAGTTCTTC.

This rearrangement joins TRBV28 to TRBJ1-3; D might be TRBD1 (5 bases). CDR1 is MDHEN and CDR2 is SYDVKM in the germline V gene. Trimming removed 1 base at V and 2 bases at J, with 9 bases between. The CDR3 sequence is 15 residues long. DNA of the CDR3: TGTGCCAGCAGTTTATCCGGGACGCCTGGAAACACCATATATTTT. Translation: CASSLSGTPGNTIYF.

This clone appeared a single time. The chain is built from TRBV11-2 and TRBJ2-2, with D perhaps matching TRBD1 or TRBD2 (5 bases each). Germline CDR1 and CDR2: SGHAT and FQNNGV. The V and J ends lost 2 bases and 1 base respectively, with 20 bases between them. The CDR3 covers 19 residues. DNA for the CDR3: TGTGCCAGCAGCTTAAATTGGCCCTCCGGGACCAAGAACACCGGGGAGCTGTTTTTT. This translates into CASSLNWPSGTKNTGELFF.